The 5 T cell receptor beta chains below were found in one sample sequenced in a study of CD8+CD57+ T cells in acquired aplastic anemia. Researchers used genomic DNA as the template to profile TCR beta VDJ and CDR3. TCRdb analysed the reads with MiXCR anew, one entry per CDR3 protein. The data hold roughly 250,000 distinct CDR3 sequences, with around 82% observed a single time. Patients picked for sequencing had shown CD8+CD57+ cell expansion detected by flow cytometry. The sample was sorted CD4+, CD8+, or CD8+CD57+ T cells (not recorded which) from PBMCs. Source of these receptors: a human donor with aplastic anemia.

The chain has TRBV7-9 and TRBJ2-5; D not resolved. The CDR3 sequence is 15 residues long. Trimming cost V 5 bases and J 13 bases, with 26 bases left between them. The V gene's germline CDR1 is SEHNR and CDR2 FQNEAQ (reference sequence). CDR3 in DNA: TGTGCCAGCAGCCCCGCGACACGTACTGAAGCTTTCTTGTACTTC. As protein: CASSPATRTEAFLYF.

This clonotype was picked up one time. The rearrangement links TRBV9 to TRBJ1-1, with 7 nucleotides matching TRBD1. The J segment lost 7 bases and the V segment lost 0 bases, leaving 9 bases of the junction unmatched. Germline values: CDR1 SGDLS, CDR2 YYNGEE. There are 15 residues in the CDR3. CDR3 in amino acids: CASSVEGQSTDEAFF. The CDR3 DNA sequence: TGTGCCAGCAGCGTAGAGGGACAGAGCACAGATGAAGCTTTCTTT.

This clonotype was observed many times. The CDR3 DNA reads as TGTGCCAGCACTTTAGGACGGGCCTTTTACAATGAGCAGTTCTTC. Protein product: CASTLGRAFYNEQFF. The chain recombines TRBV6-2 or TRBV6-3 with TRBJ2-1; unclear D gene. The CDR3 consists of 15 residues. Germline CDR1 and CDR2: MNHEY and SVGEGT. Trimming took 7 bases from V and 4 from J, leaving 17 bases between them.

The V and J genes are TRBV20-1 and TRBJ1-6; D ambiguous. V shed 0 bases and J shed 9 bases, with 12 bases lying between them. Germline CDR1 reads DFQATT; CDR2 reads SNEGSKA (reference sequence). This CDR3 spans 14 amino acids. The CDR3 region has the DNA TGCAGTGCTAGAGATCCTAGACTGGGTTCACCCCTCCACTTT. This sequence encodes CSARDPRLGSPLHF.

This clonotype has more than one count but fewer than ten. The CDR3 here is CSALQGWGPEAFF. CDR3 nucleotides: TGCAGTGCTCTCCAGGGTTGGGGCCCTGAAGCTTTCTTT. V and J are TRBV20-1 and TRBJ1-1; perhaps TRBD1 as D (5 bases). Germline CDR1 DFQATT, CDR2 SNEGSKA (reference sequence). V shed 5 bases and J shed 6 bases, with 16 bases lying between them. This CDR3 has 13 amino acids.